This TCR beta chain was sequenced for a study of OX40 agonist ivuxolimab in advanced cancers. Study background: Dosing consisted of intravenous ivuxolimab at 0.01 to 10 mg/kg every 2 weeks.

No patient had autoimmune disease or received systemic immunosuppression. Libraries were prepared by immunoSEQ multiplex PCR; TCRdb keeps only in-frame clonotypes and omits some of them. The data contain about 50,000 clones, approximately 85% of them singletons. Trimming shortened V by 0 bases and J by 1 base, and 7 bases separated the two germline ends. This CDR3 has 14 residues. From germline, CDR1 is SGHNT and CDR2 YYREEE (reference sequence). Findings and caveats of the study: Clonal expansion was seen in CD4+ and CD8+ blood T cells by week 6 at 0.1 to 3.0 mg/kg.

About this clone itself: Antigen specificity is unknown.

The sample was CD4+ or CD8+ T cells sorted from blood, taken in a trial of the OX40 agonist ivuxolimab. The sequence was collected from an adult with an advanced solid tumor such as melanoma, head and neck, liver or kidney cancer. The chain uses TRBV5-4 and TRBJ1-2; D gene ambiguous. The CDR3 DNA follows: TGTGCCAGCAGCTTGGTACCAGTTAACTATGGCTACACCTTC. Residues: CASSLVPVNYGYTF.